Below, 16 T cell receptor beta chains from the same sample are listed, as sequenced in a study of T-cell reconstitution after alpha-beta-depleted transplantation in children. During its preparation, the TCRbeta library received unique molecular identifiers. TCRdb re-called the PCR reads with MiXCR, one entry per CDR3 protein. The sample contains some 220,000 distinct CDR3 sequences, under 9.5% of which appear only once. This sample comprised PBMCs from the stem cell graft donor, obtained from the stem cell graft. These TCRs come from a human donor who donated a stem cell graft to a child with acute lymphoblastic leukemia.

The chain carries TRBV11-2 and TRBJ1-4; D is ambiguous. The CDR3 contains 16 residues. The V and J ends lost 4 bases and 0 bases respectively, with 12 bases between them. The germline CDR1 and CDR2 sequences are SGHAT and FQNNGV. CDR3 DNA sequence: TGTGCCAGCAGCTCCCAGGATCCCGCAACTAATGAAAAACTGTTTTTT. Its translation is CASSSQDPATNEKLFF.

The chain carries TRBV12-3 or TRBV12-4 and TRBJ2-5; no reliable D call. This CDR3 has 14 residues. Trimming pared 6 bases from V and 2 bases from J, leaving 13 bases between. This CDR3 reads CASSPQRVQETQYF. In DNA, the CDR3 is TGTGCCAGCAGCCCGCAAAGGGTACAAGAGACCCAGTACTTC.

The CDR3 protein is CSAMGQTNSPLHF. The CDR3 DNA reads as TGCAGTGCCATGGGACAGACTAATTCACCCCTCCACTTT. The gene calls are TRBV20-1 and TRBJ1-6; 7 nucleotides line up with TRBD1. V lost 6 bases to trimming and J lost 6 bases; unmatched junction nucleotides: 5. The CDR3 covers 13 residues. CDR1 is DFQATT, CDR2 SNEGSKA, per germline (reference sequence).

J is TRBJ1-5 and V is TRBV7-8; D is perhaps TRBD1 (6 bases). V was clipped by 3 bases and J by 2 bases, with 17 bases between them. There are 17 residues in the CDR3. The germline gives CDR1 SGHVS, CDR2 FQNEAQ. CDR3 loop: CASSLTSVGGGNQPQHF. CDR3 bases: TGTGCCAGCAGCTTGACCTCCGTAGGGGGAGGCAATCAGCCCCAGCATTTT.

This clonotype occurred many times. This sequence joins TRBV16 and TRBJ1-1; D ambiguous. V was pared by 2 bases and J by 4 bases, with 17 bases between. CDR1 is KGHSY and CDR2 is FQNENV in the germline V gene. This CDR3 contains 16 residues. In DNA, the CDR3 is TGTGCCAGCAGCCAAGCGCTGGCGGGATCCCTCACTGAAGCTTTCTTT. Protein: CASSQALAGSLTEAFF.

V and J are TRBV6-5 and TRBJ1-4; D not certain. Looked up from germline, CDR1 is MNHEY and CDR2 is SVGAGI. V lost 6 bases and J lost 3, with 5 bases in between. CDR3 size: 12 residues. CDR3 region: CASRGSNEKLFF. In nucleotides, the CDR3 is TGTGCCAGCAGAGGATCTAATGAAAAACTGTTTTTT.

The sample holds many counts of this clonotype. The chain joins TRBV5-1 to TRBJ2-2, with D unclear. V dropped 2 bases and J dropped 8 bases, with 10 bases sitting between them. This CDR3 has 13 amino acids. Germline lookup yields CDR1 SGHRS and CDR2 YFSETQ. The CDR3 is CASSFITKGELFF. The CDR3 bases are TGCGCCAGCAGCTTTATTACCAAAGGGGAGCTGTTTTTT.

This rearrangement joins TRBV4-3 to TRBJ2-3; D remains ambiguous. This CDR3 is built from 16 residues. Germline CDR1 and CDR2: LGHNA and YSLEER. Deletions cut 3 bases from V and 0 bases from J, with 13 bases between. CDR3 DNA: TGCGCCAGCAGCCACGACGAGTTACGGAGCACAGATACGCAGTATTTT. Its protein is CASSHDELRSTDTQYF.

This clonotype was picked up many times. The rearrangement joins TRBV7-2 to TRBJ2-5; D assignment may be TRBD1 or TRBD2 (5 bases each). Trimming took 5 bases from V and 1 from J, leaving 14 bases between them. The CDR3 covers 15 residues. CDR1 and CDR2 (germline): SGHTA, FQGNSA. CDR3 region: CASSRGTLVQETQYF. For the CDR3, the DNA is TGTGCCAGCAGCCGAGGGACGTTGGTCCAAGAGACCCAGTACTTC.

Only a few counts were recorded for this clonotype. The chain employs TRBV29-1 and TRBJ1-1, with 9 bases aligning to TRBD1. After removal of 5 bases from V and 9 bases from J, the junction contained 13 bases not matched to a gene. The CDR3 is 14 amino acids. Germline CDR1 and CDR2: SQVTM and ANQGSEA. The CDR3 nucleotides are TGCAGCGTTAGGACAGGGGAATTTAGGCCTCAAGCTTTCTTT. This translates into CSVRTGEFRPQAFF.

At least ten counts were recorded for this clonotype. The rearrangement joins TRBV7-8 to TRBJ2-7; 10 nucleotides agree with TRBD1. Germline trimming cut 4 bases from V and 6 bases from J; bases unmatched to any gene: 6. This CDR3 comprises 14 residues. Germline V gene sequence: CDR1 SGHVS, CDR2 FQNEAQ. The CDR3 nucleotides are TGTGCCAGCAGCTCGCGGACAGGGGGGGTCGAGCAGTACTTC. This encodes CASSSRTGGVEQYF.

The chain carries TRBV4-2 and TRBJ1-4; no definite D call. Germline values: CDR1 LGHNA, CDR2 YNFKEQ. The CDR3 has 14 residues. V lost 0 bases and J 7 bases, leaving 9 bases between the germline ends. The CDR3 DNA is TGTGCCAGCAGCCAAGACCAGGAGGGTGAAAAACTGTTTTTT. The encoded protein is CASSQDQEGEKLFF.

The table lists this clonotype with a few counts. The chain couples TRBV5-1 to TRBJ1-1; the D gene is possibly TRBD1 (6 bases). This CDR3 has 15 amino acids. Trimming took off 4 bases at V and 4 bases at J, with 17 bases between the two ends. Germline CDR1 and CDR2: SGHRS and YFSETQ. The CDR3 loop is CASSPIGGGATEAFF. The CDR3 coding sequence is TGCGCCAGCAGCCCAATTGGGGGGGGCGCCACTGAAGCTTTCTTT.

Worth noting for this clonotype: At one end, the junction sequence differs from germline, possibly due to a read error. This chain connects TRBV5-1 to TRBJ2-7; 8 bases fit TRBD1. The CDR3 is 21 amino acids. Germline lookup yields CDR1 SGHRS and CDR2 YFSETQ. The CDR3 is CASSSRRQGKGSGPRVYEQYF. The CDR3 nucleotides read TGTGCCAGCAGCTCCAGGCGACAGGGGAAGGGTTCCGGGCCTCGGGTCTACGAGCAGTACTTC.

V usage is TRBV6-1 and J usage is TRBJ2-1, with 13 positions matching TRBD2. V lost 6 bases, J lost 7 bases, and 12 bases stayed unmatched. Germline V gene lookup returns CDR1 MNHNS and CDR2 SASEGT. This CDR3 is 17 amino acids long. CDR3 nucleotide sequence: TGTGCCAGCAGACCACAACCGGGACTAGCGGGGAGGAATGAGCAGTTCTTC. It specifies CASRPQPGLAGRNEQFF.

The V gene is TRBV30, the J gene TRBJ1-5; 9 nucleotides match TRBD1. Germline CDR1 is GTSNPN and CDR2 is SVGIG (reference sequence). The length of the CDR3 is 16 residues. The V gene end was trimmed by 2 bases and the J gene end by 1 base; junction bases not matched to a gene: 6. For the CDR3, the DNA is TGTGCCTGGAGTCGTAACAGGGGGCTGAGCAATCAGCCCCAGCATTTT. Protein product: CAWSRNRGLSNQPQHF.